These 9 T cell receptor beta chains were all obtained from the same sample, sequenced in a study of neurological immune-mediated disorders. TCRdb processed the 5' RACE reads anew with MiXCR; each CDR3 protein has one entry. The table lists 85,000 to 90,000 distinct CDR3 sequences, roughly 3.3% of them singletons. Material: PBMCs. The receptors shown here come from a woman aged 50 to 60 with multiple sclerosis.

This clonotype was recorded a few times. The chain combines TRBV4-2 with TRBJ1-2; D is uncertain. Between the trimmed V and J ends, which lost 1 base and 2 bases, there was a span of 14 bases. Per germline, CDR1 LGHNA and CDR2 YNFKEQ. The CDR3 is 16 amino acids. The CDR3 loop reads CASSQALASWNYGYTF. The CDR3 DNA follows: TGTGCCAGCAGCCAAGCCCTTGCAAGCTGGAACTATGGCTACACCTTC.

At least ten counts were recorded for this clonotype. The V call is TRBV6-2 or TRBV6-3, the J call TRBJ2-7; 7 bases fit TRBD1. Germline V CDR1 and CDR2: MNHEY, SVGEGT. This CDR3 region has 12 residues. V lost 10 bases to trimming and J lost 6 bases; unmatched junction nucleotides: 9. Here the CDR3 DNA reads TGTGCCACCAAACAGGGGTCGATCGAGCAGTACTTC. It is translated as CATKQGSIEQYF.

This clonotype was detected ten times or more. This sequence joins TRBV20-1 and TRBJ1-1, with D possibly being TRBD1 (6 bases). V was pared by 4 bases and J by 5 bases, with 20 bases between. CDR3 length equals 15 residues. Germline assignment: CDR1 DFQATT and CDR2 SNEGSKA (reference sequence). CDR3 region: CSATHAGTPRTEAFF. Here the CDR3 DNA reads TGCAGTGCTACGCACGCCGGGACACCAAGGACTGAAGCTTTCTTT.

The sample holds many counts of this clonotype. The V call is TRBV6-2 or TRBV6-3, the J call TRBJ2-3; the D gene is possibly TRBD2 (5 bases). The V gene's germline CDR1 is MNHEY and CDR2 SVGEGT. The CDR3 contains 17 residues. Trimming removed 2 bases at V and 1 base at J, with 16 bases between. The CDR3 DNA reads as TGTGCCAGCAGTTACCCCGGACGGAGGAAGGGCACAGATACGCAGTATTTT. As protein: CASSYPGRRKGTDTQYF.

This clonotype was detected ten times or more. The V gene is TRBV7-2, the J gene TRBJ2-7; D remains unclear. The V end was cut by 5 bases, the J end by 7 bases, with 18 bases between. The CDR3 sequence is 14 residues long. The germline V gene encodes CDR1 SGHTA and CDR2 FQGNSA. The CDR3 DNA is TGTGCCAGCAGCCCTATACGGGCGACTCTTGAGCAGTACTTC. Its protein is CASSPIRATLEQYF.

This clonotype came up many times. The rearrangement links TRBV29-1 to TRBJ2-5; D is perhaps TRBD1 or TRBD2 (5 bases each). The germline V gene has CDR1 SQVTM and CDR2 ANQGSEA. V was pared by 8 bases and J by 2 bases, with 12 bases between. CDR3 size: 12 residues. The CDR3 DNA reads TGCAGCATCGGGACCGCACAAGAGACCCAGTACTTC. Its protein product is CSIGTAQETQYF.

This clonotype has at least ten counts. The chain combines TRBV10-3 with TRBJ1-5; D remains ambiguous. CDR3 length: 16 amino acids. Trimming removed 4 bases from V and 1 base from J, with 14 bases in between. Germline V gives CDR1 ENHRY, CDR2 SYGVKD. CDR3 residues: CAISVSQGLSNQPQHF. CDR3 sequence (DNA): TGTGCCATCAGTGTATCCCAAGGGTTGAGCAATCAGCCCCAGCATTTT.

The gene calls are TRBV5-1 and TRBJ2-7, with D maybe TRBD2 (5 bases). This CDR3 is built from 15 residues. The V end lost 3 bases, the J end lost 5 bases, and 18 bases lay between the germline ends. The germline gives CDR1 SGHRS, CDR2 YFSETQ. CDR3 nucleotides: TGCGCCAGCAGCTCTTCGAGAGGGATTCTGGACGAGCAGTACTTC. Translating it yields CASSSSRGILDEQYF.

This clonotype has at least ten counts. The rearrangement uses TRBV2 and TRBJ2-7; D is undetermined. CDR1 is SNHLY and CDR2 is FYNNEI in the germline V gene. The V end lost 6 bases, the J end lost 7 bases, and 10 bases lay between the germline ends. This CDR3 is built from 11 residues. The CDR3 loop is CASRDRVEQYF. CDR3 sequence (DNA): TGTGCCAGCAGGGACCGGGTGGAGCAGTACTTC.